This T cell receptor beta chain stems from a study of cytomegalovirus exposure and HLA in healthy donors. A word on this clone: The antigen is undetermined.

General study findings and limits: A later examination showed that TCR association rates differed by HLA locus, with DRB1 most and HLA-C fewest. A few CMV-associated chains proved CMV antigen-specific in vitro. According to the study, around 160 TCR beta chains were cytomegalovirus-associated.

PCR primers comprised 60 Vbeta and 13 Jbeta primers. Clones were read by immunoSEQ multiplex PCR, and TCRdb kept only the in-frame ones, dropping some. Altogether around 87,000 clones are present, 76% being singletons, with the ten largest covering about 2.9%. The length of the CDR3 is 15 residues. V dropped 3 bases and J dropped 0 bases, with 11 bases sitting between them. The V gene's germline CDR1 is LGHNA and CDR2 YNFKEQ. All donors participated as healthy donors of bone marrow. The sequencing sample was made of PBMCs. V gene TRBV4-2 combines with J gene TRBJ1-1; D might be TRBD1 (5 bases). The source of this sequence is a man aged 35-49 years in good health and CMV-seronegative. DNA of the CDR3: TGTGCCAGCAGCCACTCAGGGTCCTTGAACACTGAAGCTTTCTTT. Protein: CASSHSGSLNTEAFF.